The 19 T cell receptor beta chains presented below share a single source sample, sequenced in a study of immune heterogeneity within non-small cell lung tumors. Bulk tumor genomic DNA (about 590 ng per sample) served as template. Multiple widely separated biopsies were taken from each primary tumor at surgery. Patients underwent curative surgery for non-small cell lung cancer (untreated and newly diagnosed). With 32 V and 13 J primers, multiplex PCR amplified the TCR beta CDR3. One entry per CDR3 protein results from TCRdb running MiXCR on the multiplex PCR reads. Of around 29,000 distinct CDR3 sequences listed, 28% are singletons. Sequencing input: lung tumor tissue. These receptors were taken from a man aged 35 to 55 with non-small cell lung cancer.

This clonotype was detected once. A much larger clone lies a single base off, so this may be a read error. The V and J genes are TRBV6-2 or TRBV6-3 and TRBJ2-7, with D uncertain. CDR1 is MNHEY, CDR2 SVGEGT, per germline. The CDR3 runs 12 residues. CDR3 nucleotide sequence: TGTGCCAGCAAAGGTCTGACCTACGAGCACTACTTC. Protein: CASKGLTYEHYF.

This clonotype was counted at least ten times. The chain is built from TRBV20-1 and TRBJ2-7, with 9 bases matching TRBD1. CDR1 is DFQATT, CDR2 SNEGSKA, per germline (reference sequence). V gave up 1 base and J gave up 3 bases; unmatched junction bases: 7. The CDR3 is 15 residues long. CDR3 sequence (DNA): TGCAGTGCTAGAGGCGCCCCGGGACAGGGCTACGAGCAGTACTTC. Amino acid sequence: CSARGAPGQGYEQYF.

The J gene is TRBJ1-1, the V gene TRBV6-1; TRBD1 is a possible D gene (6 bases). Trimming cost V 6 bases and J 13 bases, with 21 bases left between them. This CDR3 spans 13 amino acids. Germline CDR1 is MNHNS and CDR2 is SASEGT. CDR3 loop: CASSVMTGVGGFF. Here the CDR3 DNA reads TGTGCCAGCAGCGTAATGACAGGAGTGGGGGGTTTCTTT.

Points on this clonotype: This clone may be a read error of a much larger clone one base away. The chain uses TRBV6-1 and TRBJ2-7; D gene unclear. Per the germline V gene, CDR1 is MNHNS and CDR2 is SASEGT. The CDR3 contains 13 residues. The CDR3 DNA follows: TGTGCCAGCAGTAGGCCCCCGGCCTACGGGCAGTACTTC. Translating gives CASSRPPAYGQYF.

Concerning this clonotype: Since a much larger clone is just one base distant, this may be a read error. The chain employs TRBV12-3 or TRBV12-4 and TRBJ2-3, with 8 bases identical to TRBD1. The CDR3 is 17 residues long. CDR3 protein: CTSSLAQRTGITDTQYF. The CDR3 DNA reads TGTACCAGCAGTTTAGCGCAAAGGACAGGGATCACAGATACGCAGTATTTT.

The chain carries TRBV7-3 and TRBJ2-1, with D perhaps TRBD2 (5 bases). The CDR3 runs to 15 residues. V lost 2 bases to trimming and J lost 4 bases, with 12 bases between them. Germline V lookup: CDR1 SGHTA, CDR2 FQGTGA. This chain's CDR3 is CASSLASGQYNEQFF. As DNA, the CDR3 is TGTGCCAGCAGCTTAGCGAGCGGCCAATACAATGAGCAGTTCTTC.

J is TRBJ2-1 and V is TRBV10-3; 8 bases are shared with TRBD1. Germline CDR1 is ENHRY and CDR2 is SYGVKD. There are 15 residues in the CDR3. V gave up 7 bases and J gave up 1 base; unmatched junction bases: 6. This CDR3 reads CAITRTGGSYNEQFF. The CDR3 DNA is TGTGCCATCACTAGAACAGGGGGGTCCTACAATGAGCAGTTCTTC.

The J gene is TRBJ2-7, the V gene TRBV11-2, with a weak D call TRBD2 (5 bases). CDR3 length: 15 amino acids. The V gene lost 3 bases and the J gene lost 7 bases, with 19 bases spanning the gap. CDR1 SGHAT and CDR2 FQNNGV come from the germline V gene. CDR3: CASSLMAIGMWEQYF. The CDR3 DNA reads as TGTGCCAGCAGCTTGATGGCTATCGGGATGTGGGAGCAGTACTTC.

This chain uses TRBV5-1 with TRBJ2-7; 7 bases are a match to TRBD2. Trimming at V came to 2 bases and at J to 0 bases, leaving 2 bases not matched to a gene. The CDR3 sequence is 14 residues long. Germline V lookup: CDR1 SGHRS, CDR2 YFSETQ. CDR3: CASSFGGSSYEQYF. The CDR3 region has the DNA TGCGCCAGCAGCTTCGGCGGGAGCTCCTACGAGCAGTACTTC.

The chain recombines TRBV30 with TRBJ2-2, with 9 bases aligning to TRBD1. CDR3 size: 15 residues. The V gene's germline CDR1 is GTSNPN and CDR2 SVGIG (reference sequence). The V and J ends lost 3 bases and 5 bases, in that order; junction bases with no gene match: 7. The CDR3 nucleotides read TGTGCCTGGAGGTCCCGGGACAGGGTAACCGGGGAGCTGTTTTTT. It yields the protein CAWRSRDRVTGELFF.

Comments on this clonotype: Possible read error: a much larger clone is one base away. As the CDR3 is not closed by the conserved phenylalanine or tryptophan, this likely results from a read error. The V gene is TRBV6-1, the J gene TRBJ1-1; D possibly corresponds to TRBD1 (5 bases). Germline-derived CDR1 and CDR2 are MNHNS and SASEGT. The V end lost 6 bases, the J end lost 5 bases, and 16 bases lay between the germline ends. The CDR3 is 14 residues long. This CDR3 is CASRPGGGWTEAFS. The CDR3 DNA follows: TGTGCCAGCAGACCCGGGGGGGGGTGGACTGAAGCTTTCTCT.

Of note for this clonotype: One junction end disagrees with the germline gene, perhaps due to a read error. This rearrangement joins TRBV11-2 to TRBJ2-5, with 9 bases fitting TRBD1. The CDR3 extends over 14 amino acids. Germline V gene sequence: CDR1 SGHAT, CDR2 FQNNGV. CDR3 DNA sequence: TGTGCCATCAGCTTAGTAGGACAGGGGGAGACCCAGTACTTC. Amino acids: CAISLVGQGETQYF.

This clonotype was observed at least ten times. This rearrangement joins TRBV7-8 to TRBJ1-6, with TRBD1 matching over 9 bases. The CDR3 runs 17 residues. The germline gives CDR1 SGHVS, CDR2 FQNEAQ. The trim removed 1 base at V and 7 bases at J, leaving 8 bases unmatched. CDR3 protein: CASSLGGQGGRNSPLHF. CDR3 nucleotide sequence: TGTGCCAGCAGCTTAGGGGGACAGGGCGGGCGGAATTCACCCCTCCACTTT.

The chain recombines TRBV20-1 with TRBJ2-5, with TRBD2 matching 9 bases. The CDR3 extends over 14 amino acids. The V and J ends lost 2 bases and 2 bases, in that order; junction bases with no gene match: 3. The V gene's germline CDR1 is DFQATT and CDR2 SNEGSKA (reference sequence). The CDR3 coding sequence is TGCAGTGCTAGACTAGCGGGGCAACAAGAGACCCAGTACTTC. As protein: CSARLAGQQETQYF.

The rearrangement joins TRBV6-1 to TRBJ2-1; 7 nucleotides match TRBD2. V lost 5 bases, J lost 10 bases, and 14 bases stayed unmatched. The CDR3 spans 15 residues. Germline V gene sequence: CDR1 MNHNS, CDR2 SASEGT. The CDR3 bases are TGTGCCAGCAGTCCCGGGACTATTGGTGCGACAGAGCAGTTCTTC. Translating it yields CASSPGTIGATEQFF.

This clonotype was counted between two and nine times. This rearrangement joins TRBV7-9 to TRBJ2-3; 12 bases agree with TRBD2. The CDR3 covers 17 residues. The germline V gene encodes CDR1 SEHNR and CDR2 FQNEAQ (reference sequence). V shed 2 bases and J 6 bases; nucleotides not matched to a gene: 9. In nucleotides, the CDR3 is TGTGCCAGCAGCTTAATGGGACTAGCGGGTTTAGGGGATACGCAGTATTTT. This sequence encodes CASSLMGLAGLGDTQYF. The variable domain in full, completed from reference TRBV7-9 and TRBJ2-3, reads DTGVSQNPRHKITKRGQNVTFRCDPISEHNRLYWYRQTLGQGPEFLTYFQNEAQLEKSRLLSDRFSAERPKGSFSTLEIQRTEQGDSAMYLCASSLMGLAGLGDTQYFGPGTRLTVL.

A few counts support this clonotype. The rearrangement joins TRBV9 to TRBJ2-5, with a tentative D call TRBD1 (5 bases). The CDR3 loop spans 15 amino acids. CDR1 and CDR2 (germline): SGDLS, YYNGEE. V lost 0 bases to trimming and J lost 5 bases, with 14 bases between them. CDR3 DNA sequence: TGTGCCAGCAGCGTAGGGGGCCCGACTGGGGAGACCCAGTACTTC. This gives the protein CASSVGGPTGETQYF. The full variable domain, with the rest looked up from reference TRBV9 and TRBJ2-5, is DSGVTQTPKHLITATGQRVTLRCSPRSGDLSVYWYQQSLDQGLQFLIQYYNGEERAKGNILERFSAQQFPDLHSELNLSSLELGDSALYFCASSVGGPTGETQYFGPGTRLLVL.

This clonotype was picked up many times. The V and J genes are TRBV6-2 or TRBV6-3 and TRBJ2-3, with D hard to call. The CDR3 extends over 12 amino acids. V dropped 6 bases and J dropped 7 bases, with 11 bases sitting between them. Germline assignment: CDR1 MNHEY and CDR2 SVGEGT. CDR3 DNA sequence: TGTGCCAGCAGCTTCGGCGGAAATACGCAGTATTTT. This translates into CASSFGGNTQYF.

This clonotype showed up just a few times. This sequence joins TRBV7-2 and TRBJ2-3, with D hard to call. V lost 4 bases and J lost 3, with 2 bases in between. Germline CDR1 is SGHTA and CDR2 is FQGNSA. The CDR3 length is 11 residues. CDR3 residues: CASSWTDTQYF. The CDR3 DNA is TGTGCCAGCAGCTGGACAGATACGCAGTATTTT.